The rows below give T cell receptor beta chains drawn from one sample of a study of blood T cells in healthy people across ages. TCRdb re-analysed the 5' RACE reads in MiXCR, keeping a single row per CDR3 protein. The repertoire includes about 1.8 million distinct CDR3 sequences, 40% to 55% of them detected once, and approximately 2.1% sits in the top ten. Specimen: blood. These receptors originate from a woman aged 40 to 50 in good health. Each CDR3 is given with its conserved first and last residue.

j_call v_call cdr3_aa
TRBJ2-1 TRBV2 CASSQTGTDNEQFF
TRBJ2-3 TRBV24-1 CATSGRPDTQYF
TRBJ2-5 TRBV4-2 CASSPRTSGEHQETQYF
TRBJ2-5 TRBV6-5 CASSRTGLQETQYF
TRBJ2-5 TRBV11-3 CASSFTGGSGETQYF
TRBJ2-5 TRBV5-1 CASSLRDYGLETQYF
TRBJ2-3 TRBV28 CASSLRAREDTQYF
TRBJ2-4 TRBV25-1 CASSETGGGAKNIQYF
TRBJ2-1 TRBV3-1 CASSQGTGTHNEQFF
TRBJ2-1 TRBV5-1 CASSLGRVAYNEQFF
TRBJ1-2 TRBV20-1 CSARGQGSLSGGYTF
TRBJ2-5 TRBV29-1 CSAGRGGETQYF
TRBJ2-4 TRBV29-1 CSVTLGTGRDIQYF
TRBJ2-3 TRBV29-1 CSVDSTHVGTDTQYF
TRBJ2-3 TRBV3-1 CASSQDPSGVRDTQYF
TRBJ2-7 TRBV12-3/TRBV12-4 CASSSSRTAGSYEQYF
. TRBV6-5 CASSYSGTAWYEQYF
TRBJ2-3 TRBV29-1 CSGLRASTDTQYF
TRBJ2-3 TRBV11-1 CASSARDKGGDTQYF
TRBJ1-2 TRBV4-3 CASSQGPGQGINYGYTF
TRBJ1-2 TRBV29-1 CSVNSRGGSYGYTF
TRBJ1-2 TRBV29-1 CSVEGTGAPGYTF
TRBJ2-1 TRBV9 CASSASKGLQAGLGAYNEQFF
TRBJ2-7 TRBV20-1 CSARGLAASSYNEQYF
TRBJ1-2 TRBV14 CASSPIRFSFAGYTF
TRBJ2-1 TRBV12-3/TRBV12-4 CASSLKLNSYNEQFF
TRBJ2-1 TRBV5-6 CASSPPRLLSEQFF
TRBJ1-2 TRBV29-1 CSVEGTFAGENYGHTF
TRBJ1-6 TRBV7-2 CASSRNTGIGSPLHF
TRBJ1-5 TRBV24-1 CATSEATGVGQPQHF
TRBJ2-6 TRBV28 CASSATTPGANVLTF
TRBJ1-2 TRBV29-1 CSVVGGLDGYTF
TRBJ1-5 TRBV4-2 CASSQEQGPQPQHF
TRBJ2-6 TRBV28 CASNPATGANVLTF
TRBJ2-7 TRBV4-3 CASSQENREYEQYF